This T cell receptor beta chain is from a study of cytomegalovirus exposure and HLA in healthy donors (dated by TCRdb to 2016 to 2017). Study-wide context: An earlier analysis of several hundred of the donors reported 276 Gb of sequence data and roughly 120 million unique TCR beta sequences obtained from about 170 million T cells. About 300 gigabases of sequencing data and around 88 million unique TCR sequences made up an early release that covered 640 HLA-typed donors. Of the approximately 400 genotyped donors, 80% to 90% were placed in the genetic ancestry cluster associated with self-reported Caucasian donors. The study was designed to test whether signatures of past pathogen exposure could be identified by cataloging public T cell receptors. The study used immunosequencing to profile the T cell repertoires of approximately 650 subjects and linked those repertoires to cytomegalovirus serostatus. Along with the approximately 620-subject first cohort, a separate validation cohort of over a hundred different subjects was used. The study combined high-throughput TCR immunosequencing, statistical association of individual TCRs with disease status, and machine learning to predict cytomegalovirus infection status. A later analysis re-analyzed previously published TCR beta repertoires from about 600 donors and added high-resolution HLA genotyping to study TCR occurrence patterns. Rather than drawing on any new phenotypic data, the later analysis identified candidate immune exposures from TCR beta sequences and the way those sequences occurred across donors. An earlier analysis of about 600 of the donors used high-throughput TCR beta sequencing to judge whether each TCR beta V gene segment behaved as functional or pseudogenic. Donor age, sex, ethnicity and CMV serostatus were compiled together with the repertoire data. A later genetic analysis took genome-wide SNP genotypes for about three fifths of the 666 donors and used that subset as a discovery cohort. All discovery cohort repertoires had been generated using a single sequencing platform. Both class I and class II loci were covered by HLA typing, at four-digit resolution. Typing coverage varied by locus: about 620-630 donors for A, B, C, DRB1 and DQB1; roughly 510 for DQA1; about 600 for DPA1; around 450 for DPB1. Five DR-DQ haplotypes were treated as single units for association and clustering because of strong linkage in the cohort. Among about 390 genotyped donors of the cohort, an average of about 240,000 unique TCR beta nucleotide sequences were sequenced per donor, roughly 20% of them non-productive.

The library was made by the immunoSEQ multiplex PCR assay. A mixture of 60 forward primers for TCR Vbeta segments and 13 reverse primers for TCR Jbeta segments was used in the multiplex PCR. The CDR3 region of rearranged TCR beta genes was amplified from genomic DNA by a multiplex PCR assay. Amplified TCR beta libraries were sequenced as 87-base-pair reads on the Illumina HiSeq System. The paper's processing steps were these. Across the 500 to 850 repertoires, a later analysis counted 60 million to 90 million unique TCR beta chains, 9.5 million to 12 million of which were shared by at least two donors. Raw reads were error-corrected and collapsed into unique sequences with a nearest-neighbor algorithm that merged closely related sequences to remove PCR and sequencing errors. V, D and J gene segments were assigned by aligning CDR3 sequences to IMGT reference sequences. For a sequence to be retained, at least a six-nucleotide match to both a V gene segment and a J gene segment was required. A rearrangement counted as productive if the CDR3 had no stop codons and remained in frame with V and J, and every other rearrangement counted as non-productive. Following IMGT convention, CDR3 was defined as the stretch from the second conserved V-encoded cysteine to the conserved J-encoded phenylalanine. The earlier analysis of approximately 590 of the donors excluded any sequence lacking an unambiguous match to a single V gene segment. An earlier analysis of fewer than 750 of the donors classified V segments as functional when productive rearrangements were above 56.7% and as segregating when the standard deviation between donors was above 5%. A statistical classification framework was built for diagnosing cytomegalovirus status from the catalog of TCR beta chain sequences. In a later analysis, V and J genes were assigned by comparing TCR nucleotide sequences against IMGT/GENE-DB human TR gene sequences. Using the TCRdist pipeline, a later analysis assigned CDR3 sequences along with most-parsimonious VDJ recombination scenarios. In a later analysis, each TCR beta chain was defined by its CDR3 amino acid sequence together with its V-gene family, and reads lacking a unique V-gene family were excluded. As a way to deal with suspected cross-contamination and a sequencing artifact, a later analysis dropped roughly 620 nucleotide sequences that were highly shared and had low generation probability. In a later analysis, a clonal expansion index for each public chain was calculated from normalized within-repertoire ranks of inferred template counts. In a later analysis, generation probabilities were computed using a VDJ recombination model fitted to out-of-frame rearrangements, and the results were checked against IGoR. A later analysis scored TCR-TCR, TCR-HLA and TCR-CMV co-occurrence with hypergeometric tests, applying a repertoire-size bias correction to TCR pairs. A later analysis estimated false discovery rates by permuting HLA or CMV assignments 20 times. In a later analysis, co-occurring TCRs were grouped using DBSCAN, and TCRdist sequence similarity was added for clustering within HLA-allele-positive subsets. Co-occurrence clustering excluded repertoires with fewer than 30,000 or more than 120,000 public chains, plus five with anomalous nucleotide sharing. This is the immuneACCESS table as TCRdb keeps it, with only in-frame sequences that have V and J called. A part of the clones is gone; compared with another copy, unresolved V genes explain less than half, and the rest is unexplained. V and J calls and clone size follow that table, whereas D and trimming were derived from the DNA. The sample table contains roughly 110,000 clones; only one count was recorded for 77% of them. The ten largest clones add up to around 4% of the sample.

About this clone: What this receptor recognizes is not known. No much larger clone is present one base from it, and per-base qualities are unavailable.

V is pruned by 5 bases and J by 6 bases, leaving 4 bases of the junction without a gene match. In the germline V gene, CDR1 corresponds to SGHTA and CDR2 to FQGNSA. Counted from cysteine to phenylalanine, this CDR3 has 13 amino acids. Only the CDR3 portion is preserved as DNA: 39 bases, with reading frame beginning at the first base. The cohort was made up of 666 healthy bone marrow donors. At the time of sampling, every cohort member was nominally healthy, though immune exposures that went unrecorded were likely present. The donor was CMV seronegative and belonged to the group of 320 or so seronegative cohort members. Each donor provided a peripheral blood sample, and peripheral blood mononuclear cells were used for TCR beta sequencing. Genomic DNA was extracted from the blood cell samples with the Qiagen DNeasy Blood Extraction Kit. What the study reported, not specific to this receptor: Some IMGT-functional V segments, including TRBV6-2 and TRBV6-3, could not be told apart with the 87-base-pair reads, so those segments were excluded. In a later analysis, HLA-associated TCR beta chains showed more clonal expansion and lower generation probabilities than non-associated chains that were equally common. Because HLA typing was missing for some donors at each locus, association tests included only the typed subset. V-gene and J-gene trimming of TCR beta chains was associated with a missense DCLRE1C variant in a later genetic analysis, and the association was replicated in an independent cohort. Presence/absence analyses assumed roughly uniform sequencing depth across donors, an assumption that may not hold. A later analysis associated 15,000 to 20,000 TCR beta sequences with specific HLA alleles at a false discovery rate of 0.05. A cluster of highly shared sequence variants was judged likely to be a technical artifact of the sequencing pipeline. The earlier analysis of a few hundred of the donors excluded roughly 16 rarely observed V segments, including chromosome 9 orphons, because counts were too low. In vitro tests confirmed that a few of the cytomegalovirus-associated TCR beta chains recognize cytomegalovirus antigens. Most TCR sequences were observed very rarely across donors, whereas some public TCRs were present in many individuals. A total of some 180 TCR beta chains were listed by the study as associated with cytomegalovirus. A later analysis found that most CMV-associated TCR beta chains appeared HLA-restricted, with HLA associations seemingly driven largely by CMV exposure. According to a later analysis, TCR association rates differed among HLA loci, with DRB1 alleles showing the most associated TCRs and HLA-C alleles showing the fewest. In an earlier analysis of about 600 of the donors, most TCR beta V segments appeared in productive rearrangements about 87% or about 30% of the time, broadly matching IMGT annotations. Correlated functional status among segregating V segments might reflect linkage disequilibrium, but an unknown experimental factor could not be ruled out. In this cohort, only TCR beta chains were sequenced, and detectable features were limited by the absence of alpha or paired-chain data. In a later analysis, several top co-occurrence clusters were reported to appear linked to parvovirus B19, influenza, CMV and Epstein-Barr virus. A later genetic analysis reported fewer N-insertions in productive TCRs among donors in an Asian-associated ancestry cluster than the roughly 720-donor mean. When HLA alleles, especially DR and DQ, strongly co-occurred, TCR associations were difficult to assign to individual alleles. A further reported finding was that TCR beta sequences accurately predicted the HLA-A and HLA-B alleles for most subjects in the first cohort. The authors suggested that the approach could potentially be generalized to other disease states and immunological phenotypes. The classifier was reported to diagnose cytomegalovirus status with high specificity and sensitivity in both the original and validation cohorts. CMV serostatus was the only immune exposure information available for the cohort.

This sequence was found in a male donor in good health and CMV-seronegative. The sequencing sample was made of PBMCs. Rearrangement joined TRBV7-2 to TRBJ1-5, with 7 bases in between that match TRBD1. The CDR3 sequence is CASSQDRAQPQHF. The DNA sequence is given as TGTGCCAGCAGCCAAGACAGGGCTCAGCCCCAGCATTTT.